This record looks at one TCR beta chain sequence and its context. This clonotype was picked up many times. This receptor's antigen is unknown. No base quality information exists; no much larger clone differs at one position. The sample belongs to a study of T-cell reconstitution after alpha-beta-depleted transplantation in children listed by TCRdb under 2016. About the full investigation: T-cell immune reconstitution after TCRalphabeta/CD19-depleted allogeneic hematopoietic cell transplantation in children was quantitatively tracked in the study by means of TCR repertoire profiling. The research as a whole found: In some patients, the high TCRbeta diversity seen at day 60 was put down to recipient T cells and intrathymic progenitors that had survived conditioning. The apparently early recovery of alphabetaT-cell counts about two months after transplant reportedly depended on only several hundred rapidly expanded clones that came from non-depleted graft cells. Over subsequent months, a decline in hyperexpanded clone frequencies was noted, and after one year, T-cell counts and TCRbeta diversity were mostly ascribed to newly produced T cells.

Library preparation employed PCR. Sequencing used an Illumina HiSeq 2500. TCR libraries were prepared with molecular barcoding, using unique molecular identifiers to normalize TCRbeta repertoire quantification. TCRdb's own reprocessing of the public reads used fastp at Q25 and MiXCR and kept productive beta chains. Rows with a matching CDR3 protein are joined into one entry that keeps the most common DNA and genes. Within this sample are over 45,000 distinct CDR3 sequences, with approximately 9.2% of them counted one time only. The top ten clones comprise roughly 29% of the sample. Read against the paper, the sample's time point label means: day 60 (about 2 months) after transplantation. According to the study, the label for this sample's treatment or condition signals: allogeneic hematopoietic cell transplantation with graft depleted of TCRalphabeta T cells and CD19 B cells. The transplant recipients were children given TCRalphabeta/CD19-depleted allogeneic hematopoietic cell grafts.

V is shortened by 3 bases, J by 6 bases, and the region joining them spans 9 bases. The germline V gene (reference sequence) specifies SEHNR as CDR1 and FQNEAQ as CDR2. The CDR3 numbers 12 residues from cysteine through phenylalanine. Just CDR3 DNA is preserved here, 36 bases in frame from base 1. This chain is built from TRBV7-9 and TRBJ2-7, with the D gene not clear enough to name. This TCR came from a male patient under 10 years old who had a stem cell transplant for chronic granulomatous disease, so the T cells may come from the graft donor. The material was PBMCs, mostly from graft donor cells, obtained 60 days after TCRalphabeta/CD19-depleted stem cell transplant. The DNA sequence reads TGTGCCAGCAGCTTTCCGGGCAGCGAGCAGTACTTC. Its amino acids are CASSFPGSEQYF.